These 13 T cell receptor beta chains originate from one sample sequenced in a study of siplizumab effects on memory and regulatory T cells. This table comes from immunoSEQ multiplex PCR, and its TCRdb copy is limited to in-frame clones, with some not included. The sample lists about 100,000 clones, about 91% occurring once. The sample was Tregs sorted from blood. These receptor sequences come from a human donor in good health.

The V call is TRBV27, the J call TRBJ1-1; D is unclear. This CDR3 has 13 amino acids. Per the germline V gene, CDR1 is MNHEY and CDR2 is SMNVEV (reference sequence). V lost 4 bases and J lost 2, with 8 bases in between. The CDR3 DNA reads TGTGCCAGCAGTTCCAGACAAAACACTGAAGCTTTCTTT. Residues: CASSSRQNTEAFF.

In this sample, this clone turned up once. The CDR3 reads CASSQDASGRKTQYF. CDR3 nucleotides: TGCGCCAGCAGCCAAGACGCTAGCGGGAGAAAGACCCAGTACTTC. J is TRBJ2-5 and V is TRBV4-1, with 10 nucleotides matching TRBD2. Trimming at V came to 0 bases and at J to 6 bases, leaving 4 bases not matched to a gene. The CDR3 is 15 residues long. Germline V lookup: CDR1 MGHRA, CDR2 YSYEKL.

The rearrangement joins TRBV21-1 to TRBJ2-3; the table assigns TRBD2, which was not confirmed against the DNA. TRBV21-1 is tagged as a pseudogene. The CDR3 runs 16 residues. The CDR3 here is CASSFPSGSGTDTQYF. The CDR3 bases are TGTGCCAGCAGCTTCCCTAGCGGGAGTGGGACAGATACGCAGTATTTT.

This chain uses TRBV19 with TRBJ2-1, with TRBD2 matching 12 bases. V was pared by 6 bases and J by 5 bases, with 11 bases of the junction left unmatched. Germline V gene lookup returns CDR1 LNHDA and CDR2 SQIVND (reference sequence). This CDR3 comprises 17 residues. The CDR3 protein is CASRSELLAGGHNEQFF. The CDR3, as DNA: TGTGCCAGTAGGAGCGAACTACTAGCGGGAGGCCACAATGAGCAGTTCTTC. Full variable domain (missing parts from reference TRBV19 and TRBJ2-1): DGGITQSPKYLFRKEGQNVTLSCEQNLNHDAMYWYRQDPGQGLRLIYYSQIVNDFQKGDIAEGYSVSREKKESFPLTVTSAQKNPTAFYLCASRSELLAGGHNEQFFGPGTRLTVL.

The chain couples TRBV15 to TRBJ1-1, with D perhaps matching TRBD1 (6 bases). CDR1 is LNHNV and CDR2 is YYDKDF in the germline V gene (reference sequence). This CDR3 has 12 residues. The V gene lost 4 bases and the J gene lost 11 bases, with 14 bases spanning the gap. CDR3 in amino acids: CATSKGGGGAFF. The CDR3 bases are TGTGCCACCAGCAAGGGCGGAGGGGGGGCTTTCTTT.

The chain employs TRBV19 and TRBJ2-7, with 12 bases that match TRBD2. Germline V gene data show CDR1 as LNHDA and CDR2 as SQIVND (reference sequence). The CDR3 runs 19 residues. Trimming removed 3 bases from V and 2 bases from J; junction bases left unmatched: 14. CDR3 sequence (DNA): TGTGCCAGTAGTATCGGCTCTAGCGGGAGGGCCATCTTACCCTACGAGCAGTACTTC. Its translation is CASSIGSSGRAILPYEQYF.

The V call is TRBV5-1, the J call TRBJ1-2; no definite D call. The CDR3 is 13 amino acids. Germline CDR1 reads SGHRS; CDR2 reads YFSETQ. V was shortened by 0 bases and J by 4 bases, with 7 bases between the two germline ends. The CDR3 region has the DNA TGCGCCAGCAGCTTGGGGGCAGGCTATGGCTACACCTTC. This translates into CASSLGAGYGYTF. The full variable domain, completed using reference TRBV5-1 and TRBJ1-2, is KAGVTQTPRYLIKTRGQQVTLSCSPISGHRSVSWYQQTPGQGLQFLFEYFSETQRNKGNFPGRFSGRQFSNSRSEMNVSTLELGDSALYLCASSLGAGYGYTFGSGTRLTVV.

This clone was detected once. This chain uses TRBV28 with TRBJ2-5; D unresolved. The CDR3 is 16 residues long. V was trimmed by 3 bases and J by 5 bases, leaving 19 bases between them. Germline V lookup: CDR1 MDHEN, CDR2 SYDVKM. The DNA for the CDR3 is TGTGCCAGCAGTTTGCCCGGGCCATTGAGGTCGGAGACCCAGTACTTC. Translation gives CASSLPGPLRSETQYF.

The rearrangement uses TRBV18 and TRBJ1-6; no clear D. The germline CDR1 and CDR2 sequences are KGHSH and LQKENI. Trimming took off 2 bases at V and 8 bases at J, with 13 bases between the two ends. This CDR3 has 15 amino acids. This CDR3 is CASSPIGSRDSPLHF. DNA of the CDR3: TGTGCCAGCTCACCAATTGGCAGCCGAGATTCACCCCTCCACTTT.

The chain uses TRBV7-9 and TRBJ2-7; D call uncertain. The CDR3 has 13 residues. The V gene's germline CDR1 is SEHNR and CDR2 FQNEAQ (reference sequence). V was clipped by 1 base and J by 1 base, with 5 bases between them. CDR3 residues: CASSLGPSYEQYF. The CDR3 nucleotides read TGTGCCAGCAGCTTAGGCCCTTCCTACGAGCAGTACTTC.

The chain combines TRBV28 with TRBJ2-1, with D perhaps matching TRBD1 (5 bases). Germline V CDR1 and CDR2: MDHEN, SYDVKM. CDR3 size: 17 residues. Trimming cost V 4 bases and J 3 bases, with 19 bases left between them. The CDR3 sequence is CASSSGMKGNSYNEQFF. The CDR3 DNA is TGTGCCAGCAGTTCAGGAATGAAGGGGAACAGCTACAATGAGCAGTTCTTC. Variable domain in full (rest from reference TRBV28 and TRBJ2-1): DVKVTQSSRYLVKRTGEKVFLECVQDMDHENMFWYRQDPGLGLRLIYFSYDVKMKEKGDIPEGYSVSREKKERFSLILESASTNQTSMYLCASSSGMKGNSYNEQFFGPGTRLTVL.

In nucleotides, the CDR3 is TGTGCCAGCAGCCTTGACAAGCTTACTAACTATGGCTACACCTTC. Translation gives CASSLDKLTNYGYTF. This chain joins TRBV2 and TRBJ1-2, with D uncertain. The V end lost 6 bases, the J end lost 0 bases, and 14 bases lay between the germline ends. Germline V CDR1 and CDR2: SNHLY, FYNNEI. The CDR3 has 15 residues.

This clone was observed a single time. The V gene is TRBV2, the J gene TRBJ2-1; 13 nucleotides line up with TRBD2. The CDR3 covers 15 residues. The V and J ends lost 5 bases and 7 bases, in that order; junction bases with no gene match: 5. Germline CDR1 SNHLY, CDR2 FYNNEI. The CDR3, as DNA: TGTGCCAGCAGTTGGACTAGCGGGAGAGCTAATGAGCAGTTCTTC. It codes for CASSWTSGRANEQFF.